This note documents a single TCR beta chain sequence. Its antigen is not known. These data originate in a study of T cell responses to AZD1222 COVID-19 vaccine. Study-level information: Pooled together were second doses at about 4 or about 12 weeks. The study's findings and limits: Breadth and depth of Spike-specific TCRs rose after two AZD1222 doses. Without day 14 samples, only post-peak T cell repertoires were studied.

The assay was immunoSEQ multiplex PCR, and TCRdb's table has in-frame clones only and misses some. The sample comprises 90,000 to 130,000 clones, around 90% of which are singletons, and approximately 3.5% rests with the top ten. Material: peripheral blood, obtained on day 0 of AZD1222 vaccination. The TCR sequence derives from an adult in good health.

The CDR3 is CASSVEWASGASGTQYF. In nucleotides, the CDR3 is TGTGCCAGCAGCGTAGAATGGGCGAGCGGGGCCAGCGGTACGCAGTATTTT. The V and J genes are TRBV9 and TRBJ2-3; 7 positions agree with TRBD2. Per germline, CDR1 SGDLS and CDR2 YYNGEE. The CDR3 consists of 17 residues. V lost 0 bases and J lost 8; bases outside the gene matches: 15. Full variable domain (rest looked up from reference TRBV9 and TRBJ2-3): DSGVTQTPKHLITATGQRVTLRCSPRSGDLSVYWYQQSLDQGLQFLIQYYNGEERAKGNILERFSAQQFPDLHSELNLSSLELGDSALYFCASSVEWASGASGTQYFGPGTRLTVL.